The subject of this entry is one T cell receptor beta chain. It has no known antigen specificity. Per-base quality was not reported, and no clone a single base away is much larger than it. Library prep was done by the immunoSEQ multiplex PCR assay. A mixture of 60 forward primers for TCR Vbeta segments and 13 reverse primers for TCR Jbeta segments was used in the multiplex PCR. The CDR3 region of rearranged TCR beta genes was amplified from genomic DNA with a multiplex PCR assay. On the Illumina HiSeq System, the amplified TCR beta libraries were sequenced as 87-base-pair reads. The original methods were these. Across the 600 to 700 repertoires, a later analysis counted 80 million or so unique TCR beta chains, 9.5 million to 12 million of which were shared by at least two donors. A nearest-neighbor algorithm error-corrected the raw reads and collapsed the reads into unique sequences, merging closely related sequences to remove PCR and sequencing errors. V, D and J gene segments were assigned by aligning CDR3 sequences to IMGT reference sequences. For a sequence to be retained, a match of at least six nucleotides was required to both a V gene segment and a J gene segment. Rearrangements were classified as productive when the CDR3 lacked stop codons and remained in frame with V and J, and all other rearrangements were classified as non-productive. Following IMGT convention, CDR3 was defined as the stretch from the second conserved V-encoded cysteine up to the conserved J-encoded phenylalanine. In an earlier analysis of around 640 of the donors, sequences lacking an unambiguous match to a single V gene segment were excluded. An earlier analysis of a few hundred of the donors classified V segments as functional when productive rearrangements were above 56.7% and as segregating when the standard deviation between donors was above 5%. To diagnose cytomegalovirus status from the catalog of TCR beta chain sequences, a statistical classification framework was built. In a later analysis, TCR nucleotide sequences were compared against IMGT/GENE-DB human TR gene sequences so that V and J genes could be assigned. A later analysis assigned CDR3 sequences and most-parsimonious VDJ recombination scenarios with the TCRdist pipeline. In a later analysis, each TCR beta chain was defined by its CDR3 amino acid sequence together with its V-gene family, and reads without a unique V-gene family were excluded. In a later analysis, 450 to 600 highly shared, low-generation-probability nucleotide sequences were removed to address suspected cross-contamination and a sequencing artifact. In a later analysis, a clonal expansion index was calculated for each public chain from normalized within-repertoire ranks of inferred template counts. In a later analysis, generation probabilities were computed with a VDJ recombination model fitted to out-of-frame rearrangements, and the resulting probabilities were checked against IGoR. In a later analysis, TCR-TCR, TCR-HLA and TCR-CMV co-occurrence was scored with hypergeometric tests, and a repertoire-size bias correction was applied to TCR pairs. To estimate false discovery rates, a later analysis permuted the HLA or CMV assignments 20 times. A later analysis grouped co-occurring TCRs with DBSCAN, adding TCRdist sequence similarity when clustering within HLA-allele-positive subsets. For co-occurrence clustering, repertoires with fewer than 30,000 or more than 120,000 public chains were excluded, along with 4 to 6 repertoires with anomalous nucleotide sharing. TCRdb took over this immuneACCESS table, retaining in-frame rearrangements with V and J assigned. Such tables are incomplete; in checked studies, under half of the missing clones stem from an unresolved V gene, and the remainder is unexplained. That table supplies the V and J calls and clone size; D and trimming were determined from the DNA. Across this sample there are 200,000 or so clones, with 70% to 85% seen only once. The top ten clonotypes cover approximately 0.098% of the sample.

The sample comes from a study of cytomegalovirus exposure and HLA in healthy donors (dated by TCRdb to the late 2010s). A note on the overall study: An earlier analysis of more than 550 of the donors reported under 300 Gb of sequence data and around 100 million unique TCR beta sequences obtained from approximately 180 million T cells. The number of typed donors differed by locus: about 629-640 for A, B, C, DRB1 and DQB1; some 540 for DQA1; about 600 for DPA1; and approximately 450 for DPB1. Rather than using new phenotypic data, the later analysis identified candidate immune exposures from TCR beta sequences and from how often those sequences occurred across donors. Among about 400 genotyped donors of the cohort, an average of approximately 220,000 unique TCR beta nucleotide sequences was sequenced per donor, of which approximately 19% were non-productive. About five DR-DQ haplotypes were handled as single units for association and clustering, since linkage in the cohort was strong. A later genetic analysis took genome-wide SNP genotypes for 398 of the 666 donors and used that subset as a discovery cohort. Besides the first cohort of roughly 660 subjects, a separate validation cohort made up of 120 different subjects was used. Class I and class II HLA loci were covered by the typing at four-digit resolution. A later analysis re-examined previously published TCR beta repertoires from over 500 donors and added high-resolution HLA genotyping to investigate patterns of TCR occurrence. The study profiled the T cell repertoires of 666 subjects by immunosequencing and related them to cytomegalovirus serostatus. In an earlier analysis of 500 to 650 of the donors, high-throughput TCR beta sequencing was used to judge whether each TCR beta V gene segment behaved as functional or pseudogenic. Every discovery cohort repertoire had been produced on one sequencing platform. Alongside the repertoire data, information on donor age, sex, ethnicity and CMV serostatus was compiled. Among the roughly 390 genotyped donors, around 81% belonged to the genetic ancestry cluster associated with self-reported Caucasian donors. High-throughput TCR immunosequencing, statistical association of individual TCRs with disease status, and machine learning were combined to predict cytomegalovirus infection status. An early release covering more than 500 HLA-typed donors comprised about 300 gigabases of sequencing data and tens of millions of unique TCR sequences. The study was designed to test whether signatures of past pathogen exposure could be identified by cataloging public T cell receptors.

The paper as a whole reports these results and caveats: It was suggested by the authors that the approach could potentially be generalized to other disease states and immunological phenotypes. A later analysis found that most CMV-associated TCR beta chains appeared HLA-restricted, with HLA associations seemingly driven largely by CMV exposure. A few of the identified cytomegalovirus-associated TCR beta chains were confirmed in vitro to be specific for cytomegalovirus antigens. Strong co-occurrence of HLA alleles, especially DR and DQ, made assigning TCR associations to individual alleles difficult. Because HLA typing was unavailable for some donors at each locus, only the typed subset was used in association tests. Broadly in line with IMGT annotations, most TCR beta V segments showed up in productive rearrangements about 90% or about 30% of the time in an earlier analysis of under 700 of the donors. In a later analysis, TCR association rates were found to vary across HLA loci, with the most associated TCRs seen for DRB1 alleles and the fewest for HLA-C alleles. Correlated functional status among segregating V segments might reflect linkage disequilibrium, but an unknown experimental factor could not be ruled out. V-gene and J-gene trimming of TCR beta chains was associated with a missense DCLRE1C variant in a later genetic analysis, and the association was replicated in an independent cohort. Over 15 rarely observed V segments, including chromosome 9 orphons, were excluded from the earlier analysis of 550 to 700 of the donors because counts were too low. The classifier was reported to diagnose cytomegalovirus status with high specificity and sensitivity in both the original and validation cohorts. This cohort had only TCR beta chains sequenced, and the lack of alpha or paired-chain data limited which features could be detected. Roughly uniform sequencing depth across donors was assumed in presence/absence analyses, although this assumption may not hold. Compared with the roughly 670-donor mean, donors in an Asian-associated ancestry cluster had fewer N-insertions in productive TCRs, according to a later genetic analysis. While some public TCRs were present in many individuals, most TCR sequences turned up only very rarely across donors. The only immune exposure information available for the cohort was CMV serostatus. Because the 87-base-pair reads could not distinguish some IMGT-functional V segments, including TRBV6-2 and TRBV6-3, those segments were excluded. A later analysis associated about 18,000 TCR beta sequences with specific HLA alleles at a false discovery rate of 0.05. Several of the top co-occurrence clusters appeared to be linked to parvovirus B19, influenza, CMV and Epstein-Barr virus, according to a later analysis. The study listed 150 to 200 TCR beta chains as associated with cytomegalovirus. Compared with equally common non-associated chains, HLA-associated TCR beta chains in a later analysis were more clonally expanded and had lower generation probabilities. A further reported finding was that TCR beta sequences accurately predicted the HLA-A and HLA-B alleles for most subjects in the first cohort. A group of highly shared sequence variants was considered likely to be a technical artifact of the sequencing pipeline.

The cohort consisted of hundreds of healthy bone marrow donors. Cohort members were all nominally healthy when sampled, although unrecorded immune exposures were likely present. The donor was CMV seronegative and was included in the group of a few hundred seronegative cohort members. Each donor provided a peripheral blood sample, and peripheral blood mononuclear cells were used for TCR beta sequencing. The Qiagen DNeasy Blood Extraction Kit was used to extract genomic DNA from the blood cell samples. The germline V gene (reference sequence) sets CDR1 to LNHDA and CDR2 to SQIVND. The CDR3 covers 15 residues, taking in both the cysteine and the phenylalanine. The entry retains the CDR3 DNA only, 45 bases that are in frame from base 1. Trimming leaves V shorter by 4 bases and J shorter by 8 bases, with the junction holding 11 bases beyond the gene matches.

This receptor chain uses TRBV19 and TRBJ1-2; a stretch of 9 junction bases matches TRBD1. What was sequenced was PBMCs. This TCR came from a boy between 2 and 10 years old in good health and CMV-seronegative. CDR3 sequence: CASSSGDRALTGYTF. The nucleotide sequence is TGTGCCAGTAGTAGCGGGGACAGGGCCCTAACGGGCTACACCTTC.